This T cell receptor beta chain was sequenced in a study of blood T cell repertoires in COVID-19 (TCRdb year 2020). Regarding the complete study: Collaborator samples came from the United States, Italy and Spain and covered acute and convalescent phases of COVID-19. The dataset comprised deeply sampled blood TCRbeta repertoires from subjects exposed to, actively infected with, or recovered from COVID-19. The repertoires were released in a freely available public database intended as a resource for research on the immune response to SARS-CoV-2. HLA class I and class II types, where available, came from metadata supplied by the sample provider rather than from assay-based typing. The prospective study material was composed of cDNA or gDNA derived from T cells, B-cell-depleted T cells, or PBMCs. A de-identified subject ID, COVID-19 status, age in years and sex were almost always included in the sample metadata. Samples came from the ongoing ImmuneRACE study (first 160 participants) plus 1,254 subjects from 6 global collaborators. Overall study outcomes, separate from this receptor: The quantity of clinical and demographic metadata differed by source and by participant and was supplied without curation.

The immunoSEQ Assay, a bias-controlled multiplex PCR, was used to amplify TCRbeta CDR3 regions from genomic DNA. In the original analysis: Nucleated cell counts per sample were estimated from amplification of reference gene primers within the assay. To quantify the absolute abundance of each unique TCRbeta CDR3 rearrangement, sequence reads were collapsed and filtered. For each sample, productive Simpson clonality was calculated by taking the square root of Simpson's diversity index across productive rearrangements. The clones in this table, taken by TCRdb from immuneACCESS, are in-frame only. Not every clone is retained; where verified, under half of the shortfall comes from an unresolved V gene, and the cause of the rest is unknown. D and trimming were read from the DNA, whereas the V and J calls and clone size are those reported in that table. The table for this sample lists 110,000 or so clones; over 80% of them were counted only once. Jointly, the top ten make up approximately 1% of the sample.

Whole blood was collected in K2EDTA tubes by collaborating institutions according to the institutions' own protocols. Collaborator samples were shipped for TCRbeta analysis as frozen whole blood, isolated PBMCs, or DNA extracted from either sample type. The CDR3 goes from the cysteine to the phenylalanine over 16 residues. CDR3 DNA is the only sequence kept; it has 48 bases, read in frame from the first base. The junction carries 22 bases between V and J, which are trimmed by 0 bases and 12 bases respectively. The CDR1 and CDR2 encoded by the germline V gene are SGHDT and YYEEEE. On this clone itself: It lacks a known antigen. No base qualities exist here, and no much larger clone lies one base off it.

The sequencing input was peripheral blood. This receptor was obtained from a human donor in a cohort sampled during active COVID-19. The chain links TRBV5-6 with TRBJ2-1, with a tentative D gene TRBD2 over 6 matching bases. At the DNA level, the sequence is TGTGCCAGCAGCTTGGACGCGGGGACCACGCCAGTTGGGCAGTTCTTC. The encoded protein is CASSLDAGTTPVGQFF.